The text below deals with one T cell receptor (beta chain). Antigen specificity is unknown. TCRdb fed the 5' RACE reads into MiXCR, producing one record per CDR3 protein. This table holds about 320,000 distinct CDR3 sequences, around a tenth found once. Losses at the gene ends were 1 base for V and 0 bases for J; bases not matched to a gene: 4. Germline CDR1 SGHRS, CDR2 YFSETQ. The CDR3 covers 16 residues. These data are taken from a study of T cells after yellow fever vaccination. The wider study: The SMART-Seq v4 Ultra Low Input method served to prepare the low-cell-number fractions. General observations from the study: On re-exposure, the response was weaker but peaked faster, at day 5 versus 15. Shared CD4/CD8 clonotypes were a small share, likely from convergent recombination. One caveat is that FACS-sorted repertoires could contain abundant clonotypes contaminating from the bulk population.

The J gene is TRBJ2-3, the V gene TRBV5-1; TRBD1 matches 8 bases. Sequenced here: CD4+ T cells sorted from PBMCs, sampled 45 days after the yellow fever booster vaccination. The sequence derives from a man aged 18 to 30 who received the YFV17D yellow fever vaccine. CDR3 residues: CASSLIGTGSTDTQYF. CDR3 nucleotides: TGCGCCAGCAGCTTGATTGGGACAGGAAGCACAGATACGCAGTATTTT.